One T cell receptor beta chain is described in this entry. This clonotype was seen a handful of times. Its antigen is currently not known. The input lacks base qualities; no much larger clone sits a single base away. This specimen comes from a study of CD8 T cells in ankylosing spondylitis (dated by TCRdb to 2016 to 2017). For the wider study: T cell receptor beta repertoires were profiled in healthy donors and ankylosing spondylitis patients so that disease-linked TCR variants could be found. Samples of peripheral blood were taken, and for ankylosing spondylitis patients, synovial fluid was collected as well. The full study cohort comprised about 23 ankylosing spondylitis patients and 110 or so healthy donors. Overall study outcomes, separate from this receptor: Blood from ankylosing spondylitis patients appeared to be characterized by a TCR beta motif composed of roughly 8 highly homologous amino acid variants. Some motif variants were previously reported in synovial fluid and blood of reactive arthritis patients, suggesting common disease-initiation mechanisms. The disease-linked clones showed a CD8+ phenotype and occurred at relatively low frequencies in peripheral blood. According to the report, matched synovial fluid samples from ankylosing spondylitis patients were significantly enriched for the disease-linked clones.

The CDR3, from cysteine to phenylalanine, totals 15 residues. This entry keeps only the CDR3 DNA: 45 bases, framed from base 1. Per the germline V gene, SGHAT is the CDR1 and FQNNGV is the CDR2. Germline trimming: 0 bases from V, 5 bases from J; junction bases outside gene matches: 4. Sequenced using an Illumina HiSeq 2500. TCR beta libraries were prepared by quantitative 5'-RACE with molecular barcodes. On the authors' methods: Disease-linked TCR variants were identified with a new computational method built on a probabilistic model of VDJ rearrangement. TCRdb ran its own pipeline on the public reads, namely fastp trimming at Q25 and MiXCR clone calling, and kept in-frame beta chains. Each entry merges the rows of one CDR3 protein and shows their most common DNA and genes. TCRdb, rather than the study authors, made the V and J calls. The sample yields fewer than 650,000 distinct CDR3 sequences; approximately 11% were counted once. The top ten clonotypes cover approximately 6.2% of the sample.

The rearrangement joined TRBV11-2 to TRBJ2-1, with TRBD2 matching 7 junction bases. The sample was blood, either unsorted or a sorted T cell fraction (not recorded which). This clonotype originated in a male donor with ankylosing spondylitis. The CDR3 protein is CASSLDGLGDNEQFF. The nucleotide sequence reads TGTGCCAGCAGCTTAGACGGACTAGGGGACAATGAGCAGTTCTTC.